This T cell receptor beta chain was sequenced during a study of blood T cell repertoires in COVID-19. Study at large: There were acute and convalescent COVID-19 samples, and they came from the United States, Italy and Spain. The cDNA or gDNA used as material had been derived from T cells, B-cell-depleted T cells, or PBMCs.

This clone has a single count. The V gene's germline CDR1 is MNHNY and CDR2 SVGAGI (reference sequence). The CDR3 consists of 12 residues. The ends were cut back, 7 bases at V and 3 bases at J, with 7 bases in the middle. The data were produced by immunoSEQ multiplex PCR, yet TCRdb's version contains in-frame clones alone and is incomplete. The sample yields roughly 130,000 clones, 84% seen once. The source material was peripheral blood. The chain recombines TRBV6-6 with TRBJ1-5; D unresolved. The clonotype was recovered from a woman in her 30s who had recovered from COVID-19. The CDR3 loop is CASTFPNQPQHF. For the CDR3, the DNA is TGTGCCAGCACCTTCCCCAATCAGCCCCAGCATTTT.